This TCR beta chain was sequenced during a study of blood T cells in healthy people across ages. Study-wide results and limits: The study found more naive CD4+ cells and higher diversity in long-lived than aged donors. Age showed a roughly linear inverse relationship with TCR beta diversity per million T cells.

Together with a sample-barcoded 5' primer, a J-beta primer mix was included in a second PCR lasting about 6 to 11 cycles. All cDNA molecules were each tagged by a template-switch adaptor with 12 random nucleotides. TCRdb called the 5' RACE reads again in MiXCR, with one record for every CDR3 protein. The sample consists of 700,000 or so distinct CDR3 sequences, about 20% of them appearing once. On this clonotype: Its antigen is unidentified.

Each sample had at least 6.5 million PBMCs isolated. The CDR3 length is 16 residues. Unmatched junction bases numbered 14, after V lost 5 bases and J lost 6 bases. Germline assignment: CDR1 SEHNR and CDR2 FQNEAQ (reference sequence). The sample comprised blood. The receptor was derived from a man between 65 and 85 years old in good health. The chain is built from TRBV7-9 and TRBJ2-3; 7 positions agree with TRBD2. As DNA, the CDR3 is TGTGCCAGCAGCCCCTCCTACCGGGGGGTGGGGGATACGCAGTATTTT. Protein: CASSPSYRGVGDTQYF.